The 29 T cell receptor beta chains presented below share a single source sample, sequenced in a study of PD-L1 blockade in urothelial cancer. Sequencing used immunoSEQ multiplex PCR; TCRdb keeps in-frame clones, though not all of them. The repertoire holds roughly 63,000 clones, with 81% as singletons. The sample's time point: pretreatment peripheral blood. The sample here was PBMCs, taken around atezolizumab (anti-PD-L1) treatment. These receptors were taken from a man between 65 and 85 years old with urothelial cancer.

This clone was seen only once. The chain recombines TRBV28 with TRBJ1-2; D gene uncertain. The CDR3 is made up of 10 amino acids. CDR1 is MDHEN and CDR2 is SYDVKM in the germline V gene. V gave up 6 bases and J gave up 5 bases, with 4 bases separating them. CDR3 loop: CASSQYGYTF. The CDR3 DNA follows: TGTGCCAGCAGCCAGTATGGCTACACCTTC.

About this clone itself: This sample includes further DNA sequences coding for the same CDR3. The chain recombines TRBV11-3 with TRBJ1-1; D uncertain. This CDR3 is 13 amino acids long. The germline V gene has CDR1 SGHNT and CDR2 YENEEA. V lost 1 base and J 1 base, leaving 4 bases between the germline ends. The CDR3 is CASSLGGNTEAFF. CDR3 bases: TGTGCCAGCAGCTTAGGAGGGAACACTGAAGCTTTCTTT.

The chain couples TRBV7-3 to TRBJ1-1, with D tentatively TRBD1 (6 bases). Germline V CDR1 and CDR2: SGHTA, FQGTGA. This CDR3 is built from 13 residues. Trimming removed 5 bases at V and 1 base at J, with 8 bases between. The CDR3 DNA is TGTGCCAGCAGCAGGACAGAGAACACTGAAGCTTTCTTT. Translating gives CASSRTENTEAFF.

The rearrangement uses TRBV28 and TRBJ2-2; 7 bases are shared with TRBD1. Germline V gene sequence: CDR1 MDHEN, CDR2 SYDVKM. CDR3 length: 16 amino acids. V lost 5 bases, J lost 4 bases, and 10 bases stayed unmatched. The DNA for the CDR3 is TGTGCCAGCAGTCCCCAAGACAGGGTGCGCACCGGGGAGCTGTTTTTT. This codes for CASSPQDRVRTGELFF.

This clone appeared a few times. The sample carries other DNA sequences with the same CDR3. This chain joins TRBV7-2 and TRBJ2-3, with TRBD2 matching over 13 bases. This CDR3 is built from 16 residues. Germline V gene sequence: CDR1 SGHTA, CDR2 FQGNSA. V lost 4 bases and J lost 2; bases outside the gene matches: 3. CDR3 amino acids: CASSSTSGRPTDTQYF. Here the CDR3 DNA reads TGTGCCAGCAGCTCGACTAGCGGGAGGCCCACAGATACGCAGTATTTT.

The V gene is TRBV19, the J gene TRBJ1-2, with 7 bases lining up with TRBD1. Trimming cost V 9 bases and J 7 bases; bases outside gene matches: 20. The CDR3 spans 16 residues. Germline CDR1 is LNHDA and CDR2 is SQIVND (reference sequence). The CDR3 sequence: CASSFTGQGGRSGYTF. The CDR3 DNA sequence: TGTGCCAGCAGTTTTACCGGCCAGGGGGGAAGGTCTGGCTACACCTTC.

The chain carries TRBV6-1 and TRBJ1-2; no definite D call. The CDR3 loop spans 15 amino acids. Germline assignment: CDR1 MNHNS and CDR2 SASEGT. With 2 bases removed from V and 4 bases from J, the gap between germline ends came to 14 bases. CDR3 residues: CASSEIRGSAYGYTF. The DNA for the CDR3 is TGTGCCAGCAGTGAAATACGAGGCAGTGCCTATGGCTACACCTTC.

DNA for the CDR3: TGCGCCAGCAGCCCCACCGCCCTTAGCGGGAGGGCCCACGAGCAGTACTTC. Translated, it gives CASSPTALSGRAHEQYF. V usage is TRBV4-1 and J usage is TRBJ2-7, with 11 bases lining up with TRBD2. The CDR3 extends over 17 amino acids. Germline V gene sequence: CDR1 MGHRA, CDR2 YSYEKL. J was trimmed by 5 bases and V by 4 bases; bases with no gene match: 13.

The chain is built from TRBV19 and TRBJ2-5; tentatively, D is TRBD1 (6 bases). CDR1 is LNHDA and CDR2 is SQIVND in the germline V gene (reference sequence). V was clipped by 5 bases and J by 5 bases, with 15 bases between them. This CDR3 has 14 residues. CDR3 DNA sequence: TGTGCCAGTAGTCCAACAGGGTTGCGGGAGACCCAGTACTTC. Translating gives CASSPTGLRETQYF.

The chain links TRBV19 to TRBJ1-1; 8 bases match TRBD1. V was clipped by 1 base and J by 1 base; unmatched bases: 5. Germline values: CDR1 LNHDA, CDR2 SQIVND (reference sequence). The length of the CDR3 is 16 residues. The CDR3 sequence is CASSIVPGQENTEAFF. CDR3 DNA: TGTGCCAGTAGTATAGTGCCGGGACAGGAGAACACTGAAGCTTTCTTT.

The chain couples TRBV6-1 to TRBJ2-2; TRBD2 matches 9 bases. The CDR3 covers 15 residues. V lost 6 bases to trimming and J lost 1 base; unmatched junction nucleotides: 3. Germline V gene lookup returns CDR1 MNHNS and CDR2 SASEGT. The CDR3 DNA is TGTGCCAGCAGAGAGACTAGCGGGAACACCGGGGAGCTGTTTTTT. Its protein is CASRETSGNTGELFF.

The CDR3 nucleotides are TGTGCCACCACCGACAGGGTGAATAGAGAGACCCAGTACTTC. Amino acids: CATTDRVNRETQYF. V is TRBV6-1 and J is TRBJ2-5, with 7 bases that match TRBD1. Germline-derived CDR1 and CDR2 are MNHNS and SASEGT. This CDR3 is built from 14 residues. The trim removed 10 bases at V and 4 bases at J, leaving 12 bases unmatched.

V is TRBV4-1 and J is TRBJ2-2; 10 bases agree with TRBD2. V dropped 1 base and J dropped 6; count of bases not matched to a gene: 11. CDR3 length equals 18 residues. The V gene's germline CDR1 is MGHRA and CDR2 YSYEKL. The CDR3 region has the DNA TGCGCCAGCAGCCAAGGGACTAGCGGCCCCTATGTATCCGGGGAGCTGTTTTTT. It yields the protein CASSQGTSGPYVSGELFF.

This chain connects TRBV7-2 to TRBJ2-1, with 13 bases fitting TRBD2. Trimming took 5 bases from V and 10 from J; bases not matched to a gene: 8. CDR3 length: 15 amino acids. Germline CDR1 SGHTA, CDR2 FQGNSA. The CDR3 DNA follows: TGTGCCAGCAGCCTCGGACTAGCGGGAGTAAGGGAGCAGTTCTTC. As protein: CASSLGLAGVREQFF.

The chain couples TRBV28 to TRBJ2-5; D perhaps matches TRBD2 (6 bases). The J call is uncertain, as TRBJ2-7 better fits the DNA end. The CDR3 is made up of 13 amino acids. Germline CDR1 and CDR2: MDHEN and SYDVKM. The CDR3 sequence is CASSWTTTYEQYF. The CDR3 DNA reads TGTGCCAGCAGTTGGACTACTACTTACGAGCAGTACTTC.

The chain employs TRBV6-5 and TRBJ2-1, with 7 bases fitting TRBD1. Trimming at V came to 6 bases and at J to 6 bases, leaving 5 bases not matched to a gene. Germline-derived CDR1 and CDR2 are MNHEY and SVGAGI. The CDR3 is made up of 13 amino acids. CDR3 sequence: CASSPQGSNEQFF. The CDR3, as DNA: TGTGCCAGCAGCCCACAGGGGTCCAATGAGCAGTTCTTC.

This chain joins TRBV15 and TRBJ2-1; a possible D gene is TRBD2 (6 bases). Germline V lookup: CDR1 LNHNV, CDR2 YYDKDF (reference sequence). There are 17 residues in the CDR3. V lost 3 bases and J lost 4, with 19 bases in between. The CDR3 spells CATSSPRLSGDYNEQFF. CDR3 DNA sequence: TGTGCCACCAGCAGTCCCCGGCTTAGCGGAGATTACAATGAGCAGTTCTTC.

This chain links TRBV4-1 with TRBJ1-1, with D tentatively TRBD1 (5 bases). In germline, CDR1 is MGHRA, CDR2 YSYEKL. Trimming removed 1 base at V and 1 base at J, with 19 bases between. The CDR3 runs 18 residues. Here the CDR3 DNA reads TGCGCCAGCAGCCAAGGGCAGGGTCTTGCGAAAGGGAACACTGAAGCTTTCTTT. Translating it yields CASSQGQGLAKGNTEAFF.

The chain carries TRBV7-9 and TRBJ2-3, with 8 bases that match TRBD2. Trimming at V came to 8 bases and at J to 5 bases, leaving 9 bases not matched to a gene. This CDR3 spans 14 amino acids. CDR1 and CDR2 from the germline V gene are SEHNR and FQNEAQ (reference sequence). In nucleotides, the CDR3 is TGTGCCAGCTCTTTGACGGGAGGGGTAGATACGCAGTATTTT. Translated, it gives CASSLTGGVDTQYF.

This clone has just one count. The chain couples TRBV15 to TRBJ2-1; unclear D gene. CDR1 and CDR2 from the germline V gene are LNHNV and YYDKDF (reference sequence). The V end was cut by 1 base, the J end by 5 bases, with 12 bases between. This CDR3 has 15 residues. The CDR3 nucleotides read TGTGCCACCAGCAGAGCTGAGGCCCTGCACAATGAGCAGTTCTTC. Translation: CATSRAEALHNEQFF. Drawing the rest from reference TRBV15 and TRBJ2-1, the complete variable domain is DAMVIQNPRYQVTQFGKPVTLSCSQTLNHNVMYWYQQKSSQAPKLLFHYYDKDFNNEADTPDNFQSRRPNTSFCFLDIRSPGLGDTAMYLCATSRAEALHNEQFFGPGTRLTVL.

Only one count was recorded for this clone. The V call is TRBV7-6, the J call TRBJ2-3; 8 bases agree with TRBD1. V shed 1 base and J 10 bases; nucleotides not matched to a gene: 13. CDR3 size: 16 residues. Germline assignment: CDR1 SGHVS and CDR2 FNYEAQ. This chain's CDR3 is CASSLVSAGGPRAQYF. The CDR3 coding sequence is TGTGCCAGCAGCTTAGTGAGTGCAGGGGGCCCAAGGGCGCAGTATTTT.

The DNA for the CDR3 is TGCAGCGTTGTTTCGGGGCTAGCGGGGAACACAGATACGCAGTATTTT. Translating it yields CSVVSGLAGNTDTQYF. V and J are TRBV29-1 and TRBJ2-3; 9 nucleotides line up with TRBD2. The CDR3 loop spans 16 amino acids. Germline loops: CDR1 SQVTM, CDR2 ANQGSEA. Trimming at V came to 4 bases and at J to 2 bases, leaving 10 bases not matched to a gene.

This chain links TRBV5-3 with TRBJ1-2; 7 bases map to TRBD1. TRBV5-3 is filed as an ORF, its function uncertain. Germline trimming cut 4 bases from V and 6 bases from J; bases unmatched to any gene: 12. The CDR3 is made up of 15 amino acids. The CDR3 bases are TGTGCCAGAAGCGGACACCCCCGACAGGGCCATGGCTACACCTTC. As protein: CARSGHPRQGHGYTF.

The chain links TRBV19 to TRBJ1-2; TRBD1 agrees at 11 bases. CDR1 and CDR2 (germline): LNHDA, SQIVND (reference sequence). CDR3 length: 15 amino acids. Trimming cost V 5 bases and J 3 bases; bases outside gene matches: 5. The CDR3 sequence: CASSDRTGGDYGYTF. The CDR3 nucleotides read TGTGCCAGTAGTGATCGGACAGGGGGCGACTATGGCTACACCTTC.

The V and J genes are TRBV30 and TRBJ1-1; 8 bases agree with TRBD1. The CDR3 length is 13 residues. Germline CDR1 GTSNPN, CDR2 SVGIG (reference sequence). Trimming cost V 7 bases and J 0 bases; bases outside gene matches: 4. DNA of the CDR3: TGTGCCTATAGACAGGGGATGAACACTGAAGCTTTCTTT. Its translation is CAYRQGMNTEAFF.

The sample holds a few counts of this clone. The CDR3 coding sequence is TGTGCCAGCAGTGGGGTGGGCGGGAGGGCCTTTGAGACCCAGTACTTC. Its translation: CASSGVGGRAFETQYF. The chain recombines TRBV2 with TRBJ2-5; 9 nucleotides align to TRBD2. The CDR3 consists of 16 residues. Germline lookup yields CDR1 SNHLY and CDR2 FYNNEI. V shed 4 bases and J 5 bases; nucleotides not matched to a gene: 11.

The chain recombines TRBV10-3 with TRBJ1-2; weak D call: TRBD1 (6 bases). The CDR3 is made up of 13 amino acids. V lost 5 bases, J lost 5 bases, and 12 bases lay in between. Germline V gene sequence: CDR1 ENHRY, CDR2 SYGVKD. In DNA, the CDR3 is TGTGCCATCAGTTCCGACAGGCTTTATGGCTACACCTTC. Translated: CAISSDRLYGYTF.

The genes are TRBV30 and TRBJ1-2; TRBD1 aligns across 7 bases. This CDR3 has 13 residues. Germline CDR1 and CDR2: GTSNPN and SVGIG (reference sequence). Trimming removed 3 bases from V and 4 bases from J; junction bases left unmatched: 5. The DNA of the CDR3 is TGTGCCTGGAGGGGACAGTCCCTCTATGGCTACACCTTC. This gives the protein CAWRGQSLYGYTF.

The CDR3: CASSSRDRGMEAFF. The CDR3 nucleotides read TGCGCCAGCAGCTCCCGGGACAGGGGGATGGAAGCTTTCTTT. The chain links TRBV5-1 to TRBJ1-1; TRBD1 matches at 11 bases. The germline V gene encodes CDR1 SGHRS and CDR2 YFSETQ. The V and J ends lost 3 bases and 8 bases, in that order; junction bases with no gene match: 6. The CDR3 runs 14 residues.